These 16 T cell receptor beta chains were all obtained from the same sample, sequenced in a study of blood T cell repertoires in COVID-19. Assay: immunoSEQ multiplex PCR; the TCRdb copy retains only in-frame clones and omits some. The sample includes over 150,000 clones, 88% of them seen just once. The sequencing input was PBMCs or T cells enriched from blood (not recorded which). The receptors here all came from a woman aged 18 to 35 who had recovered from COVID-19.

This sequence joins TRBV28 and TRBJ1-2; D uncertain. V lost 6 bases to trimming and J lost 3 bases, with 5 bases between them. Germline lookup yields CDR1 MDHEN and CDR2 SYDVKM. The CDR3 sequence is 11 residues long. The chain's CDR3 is CASSFYYGYTF. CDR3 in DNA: TGTGCCAGCAGCTTCTACTATGGCTACACCTTC.

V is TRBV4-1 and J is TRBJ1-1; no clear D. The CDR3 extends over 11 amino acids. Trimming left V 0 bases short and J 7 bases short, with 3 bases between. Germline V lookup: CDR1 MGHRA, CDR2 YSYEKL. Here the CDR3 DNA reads TGCGCCAGCAGCCAAGAACTTGAAGCTTTCTTT. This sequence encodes CASSQELEAFF.

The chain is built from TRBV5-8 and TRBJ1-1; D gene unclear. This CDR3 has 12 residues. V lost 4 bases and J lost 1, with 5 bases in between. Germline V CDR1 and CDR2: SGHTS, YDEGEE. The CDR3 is CASSPRNTEAFF. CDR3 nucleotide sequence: TGTGCCAGCAGCCCCAGGAACACTGAAGCTTTCTTT.

The CDR3: CASSLAALRGRHTDTQYF. CDR3 coding DNA: TGTGCCAGCAGTTTGGCCGCCCTCAGGGGGAGACACACAGATACGCAGTATTTT. V and J are TRBV27 and TRBJ2-3; 7 bases are shared with TRBD1. V lost 3 bases and J lost 2; bases outside the gene matches: 14. CDR3 length equals 18 residues. From germline, CDR1 is MNHEY and CDR2 SMNVEV (reference sequence).

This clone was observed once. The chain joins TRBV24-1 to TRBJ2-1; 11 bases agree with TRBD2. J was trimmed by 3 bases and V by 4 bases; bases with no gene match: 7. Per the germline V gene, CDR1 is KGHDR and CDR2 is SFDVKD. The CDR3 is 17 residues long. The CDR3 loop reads CATSDPGTSGNYNEQFF. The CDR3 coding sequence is TGTGCCACCAGTGACCCCGGGACTAGCGGCAACTACAATGAGCAGTTCTTC.

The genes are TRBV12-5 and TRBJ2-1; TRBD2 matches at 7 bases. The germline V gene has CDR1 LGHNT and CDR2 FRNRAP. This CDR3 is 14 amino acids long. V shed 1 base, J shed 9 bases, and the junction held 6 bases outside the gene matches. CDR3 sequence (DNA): TGTGCTAGTGGTTTGGCGGGAGGAAGTGTTGAGCAGTTCTTC. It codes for CASGLAGGSVEQFF.

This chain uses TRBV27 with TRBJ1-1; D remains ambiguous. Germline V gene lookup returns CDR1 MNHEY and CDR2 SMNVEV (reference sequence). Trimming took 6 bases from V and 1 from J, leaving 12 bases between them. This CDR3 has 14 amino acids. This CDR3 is CASSPRHSNTEAFF. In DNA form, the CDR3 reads TGTGCCAGCAGCCCCCGACACTCGAACACTGAAGCTTTCTTT.

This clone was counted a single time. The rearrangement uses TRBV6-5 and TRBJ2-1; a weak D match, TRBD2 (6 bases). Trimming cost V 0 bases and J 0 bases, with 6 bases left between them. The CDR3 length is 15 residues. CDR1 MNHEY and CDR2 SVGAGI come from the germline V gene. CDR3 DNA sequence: TGTGCCAGCAGTTACTCCGGGAGCTCCTACAATGAGCAGTTCTTC. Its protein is CASSYSGSSYNEQFF.

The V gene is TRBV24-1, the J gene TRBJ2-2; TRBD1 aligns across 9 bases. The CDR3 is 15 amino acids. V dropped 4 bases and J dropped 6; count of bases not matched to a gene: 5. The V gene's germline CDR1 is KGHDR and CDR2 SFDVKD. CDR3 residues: CATSEGDREAGELFF. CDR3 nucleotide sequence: TGTGCCACCAGTGAGGGGGACAGGGAGGCCGGGGAGCTGTTTTTT.

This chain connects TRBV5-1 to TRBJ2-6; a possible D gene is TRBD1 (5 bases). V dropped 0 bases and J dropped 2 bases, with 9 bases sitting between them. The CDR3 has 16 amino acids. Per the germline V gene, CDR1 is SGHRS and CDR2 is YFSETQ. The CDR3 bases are TGCGCCAGCAGCTTGGCAGGGAAAGCTGGGGCCAACGTCCTGACTTTC. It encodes CASSLAGKAGANVLTF.

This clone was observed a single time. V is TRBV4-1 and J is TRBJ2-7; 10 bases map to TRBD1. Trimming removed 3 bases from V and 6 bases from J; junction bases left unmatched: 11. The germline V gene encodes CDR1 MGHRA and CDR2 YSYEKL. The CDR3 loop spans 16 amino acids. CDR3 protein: CASSHGTGTGAGEQYF. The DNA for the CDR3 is TGCGCCAGCAGCCACGGTACCGGGACAGGGGCAGGCGAGCAGTACTTC.

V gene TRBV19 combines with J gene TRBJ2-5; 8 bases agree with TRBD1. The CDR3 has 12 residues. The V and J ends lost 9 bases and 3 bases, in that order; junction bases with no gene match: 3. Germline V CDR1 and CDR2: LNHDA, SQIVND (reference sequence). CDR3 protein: CASRDRKETQYF. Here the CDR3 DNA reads TGTGCCAGCCGGGACAGGAAAGAGACCCAGTACTTC.

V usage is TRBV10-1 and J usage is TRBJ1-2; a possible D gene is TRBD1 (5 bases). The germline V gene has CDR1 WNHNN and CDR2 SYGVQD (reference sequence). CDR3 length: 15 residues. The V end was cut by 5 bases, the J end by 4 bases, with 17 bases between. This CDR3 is CASSRDSGNLYGYTF. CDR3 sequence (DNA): TGCGCCAGCAGTCGCGATTCAGGGAACCTCTATGGCTACACCTTC.

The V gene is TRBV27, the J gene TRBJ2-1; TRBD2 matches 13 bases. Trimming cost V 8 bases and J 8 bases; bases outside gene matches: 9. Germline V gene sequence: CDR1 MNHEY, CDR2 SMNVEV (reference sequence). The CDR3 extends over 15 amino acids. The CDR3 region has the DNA TGTGCCAGCGGAAAACTAGCGGGAGGGTCATATGAGCAGTTCTTC. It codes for CASGKLAGGSYEQFF.

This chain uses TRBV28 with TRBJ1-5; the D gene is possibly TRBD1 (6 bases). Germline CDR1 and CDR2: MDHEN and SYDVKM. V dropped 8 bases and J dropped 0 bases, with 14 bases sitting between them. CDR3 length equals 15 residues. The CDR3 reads CASGRTGYSNQPQHF. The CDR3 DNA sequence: TGTGCCAGCGGCCGTACAGGGTATAGCAATCAGCCCCAGCATTTT.

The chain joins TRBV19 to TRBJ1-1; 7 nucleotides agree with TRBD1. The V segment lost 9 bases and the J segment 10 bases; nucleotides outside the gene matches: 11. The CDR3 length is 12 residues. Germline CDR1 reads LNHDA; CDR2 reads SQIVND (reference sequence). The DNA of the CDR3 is TGTGCCAGCGAGAACAGGGGACGGGGAGCTTTCTTT. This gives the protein CASENRGRGAFF.